This T cell receptor beta chain was identified in a study of T cells in Graves' hyperthyroidism and ophthalmopathy. This clonotype has at least ten counts. The CDR3 sequence is 15 residues long. In germline, CDR1 is KGHDR, CDR2 SFDVKD. With V trimmed by 2 bases and J by 4 bases, 6 bases remained unmatched. RNA transcripts yielded amplified TCR beta CDR3 regions. The HTBI set primed first-round TCR CDR3 RT-PCR. TCRdb fed the multiplex PCR reads into MiXCR, producing one record per CDR3 protein. The sample has hundreds of thousands of distinct CDR3 sequences; roughly 15% are singletons. The sequenced material came from blood. This chain joins TRBV24-1 and TRBJ1-2, with 7 bases identical to TRBD1. This receptor was taken from a woman between 50 and 59 years old with Graves' ophthalmopathy. CDR3 in amino acids: CATSDSLDRPYGYTF. The CDR3 region has the DNA TGTGCCACCAGTGATTCTTTGGACAGGCCCTATGGCTACACCTTC.